This T cell receptor (beta chain) was documented in a study of blood T cell repertoires in COVID-19. About the research overall: There were acute and convalescent COVID-19 samples, and they came from the United States, Italy and Spain.

Seattle patients were enrolled during active infection and followed longitudinally. V shed 1 base, J shed 1 base, and the junction held 2 bases outside the gene matches. Looked up from germline, CDR1 is SGHVS and CDR2 is FQNEAQ. This CDR3 comprises 16 residues. Profiled with immunoSEQ multiplex PCR; TCRdb holds only in-frame clones, not every one. Among approximately 150,000 clones listed, around 84% were seen once. Sequenced material: peripheral blood. This TCR was sampled from an elderly woman with COVID-19, enrolled during active disease. V is TRBV7-8 and J is TRBJ2-3; TRBD2 aligns across 10 bases. The CDR3 nucleotides are TGTGCCAGCAGCTTAGGACTAGCGGGTGGCACAGATACGCAGTATTTT. Translation: CASSLGLAGGTDTQYF.